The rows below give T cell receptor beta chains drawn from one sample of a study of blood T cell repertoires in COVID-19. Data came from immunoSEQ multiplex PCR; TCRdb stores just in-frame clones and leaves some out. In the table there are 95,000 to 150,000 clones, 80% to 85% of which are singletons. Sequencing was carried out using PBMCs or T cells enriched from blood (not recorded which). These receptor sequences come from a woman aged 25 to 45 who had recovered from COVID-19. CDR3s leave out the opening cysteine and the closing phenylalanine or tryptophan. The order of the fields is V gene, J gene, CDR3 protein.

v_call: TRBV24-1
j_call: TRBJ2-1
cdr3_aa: ATSVTSGYNEQF

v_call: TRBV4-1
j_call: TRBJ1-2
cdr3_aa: ASSQPRDRGGYGYT

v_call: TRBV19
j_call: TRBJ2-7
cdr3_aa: ASSIRGRTYEQY

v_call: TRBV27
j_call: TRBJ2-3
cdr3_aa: ASSLPGTSGTDTQY

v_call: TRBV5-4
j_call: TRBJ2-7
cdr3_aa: ASSLPPRVNEQY

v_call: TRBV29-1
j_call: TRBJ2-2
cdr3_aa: SVPGQLNTGELF

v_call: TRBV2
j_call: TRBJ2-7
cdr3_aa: ASTRLIYEQY

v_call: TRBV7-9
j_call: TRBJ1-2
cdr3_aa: ASSLEAGWAYGYT

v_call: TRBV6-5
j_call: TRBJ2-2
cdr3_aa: ANIRLAGGTGELF

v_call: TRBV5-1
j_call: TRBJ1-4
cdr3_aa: ASSRTTGGQKLF

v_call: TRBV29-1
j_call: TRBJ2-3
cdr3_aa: SVGGPSGTGADTQY

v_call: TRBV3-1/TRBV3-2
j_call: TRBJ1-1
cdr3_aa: ASSRSGQGTEAF

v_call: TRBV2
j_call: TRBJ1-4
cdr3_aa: ASRLITVEGANEKLF

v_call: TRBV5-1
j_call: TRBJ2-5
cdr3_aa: ASSFPETQETQY

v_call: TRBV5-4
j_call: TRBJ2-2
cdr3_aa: ASSLRVSRDAGELF

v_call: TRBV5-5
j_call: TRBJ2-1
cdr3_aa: ASSSTGTGLYNEQF

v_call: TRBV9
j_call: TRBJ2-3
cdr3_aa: ASSVDDRGWGDTQY

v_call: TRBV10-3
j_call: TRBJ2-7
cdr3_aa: AIRGQGSEQY

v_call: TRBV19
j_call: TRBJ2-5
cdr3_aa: ASGGSANRGETQY

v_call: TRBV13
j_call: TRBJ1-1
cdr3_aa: ASSLRAEAF

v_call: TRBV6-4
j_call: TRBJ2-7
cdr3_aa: AGGRGQY

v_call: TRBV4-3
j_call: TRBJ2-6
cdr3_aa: ASSQDPGISGANVLT

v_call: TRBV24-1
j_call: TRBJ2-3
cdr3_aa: ATSDLGPTGDGTDTQY

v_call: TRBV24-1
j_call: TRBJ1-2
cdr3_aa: ATSDSRQGYGYT

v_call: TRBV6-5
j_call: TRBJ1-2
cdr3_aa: ASSYGDRRLSGYT

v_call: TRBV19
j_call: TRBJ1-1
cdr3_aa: ASSNYDRSTEAF

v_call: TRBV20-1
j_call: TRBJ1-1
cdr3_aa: SARIGLVAF

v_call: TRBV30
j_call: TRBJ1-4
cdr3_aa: AWRLPNQGSTNEKLF

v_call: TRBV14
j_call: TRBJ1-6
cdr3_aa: ASSPRGGHSPLH

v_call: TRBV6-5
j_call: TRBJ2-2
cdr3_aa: ASSYSISRGELF

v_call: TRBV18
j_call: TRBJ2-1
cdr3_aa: ASSPWGPRGNEQF

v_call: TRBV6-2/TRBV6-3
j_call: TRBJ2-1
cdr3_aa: ASSYSEAYNEQF

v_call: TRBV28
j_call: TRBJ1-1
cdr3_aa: ASTTQGSMTF

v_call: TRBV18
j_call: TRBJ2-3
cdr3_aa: ASSPLTSGTTDTQY

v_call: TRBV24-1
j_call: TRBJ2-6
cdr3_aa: ATSDGGVSGANVLT

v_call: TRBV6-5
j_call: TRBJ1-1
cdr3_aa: ASSYSADSNTEAF

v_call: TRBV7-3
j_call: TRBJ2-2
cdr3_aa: ASSPSGAGIAGELF

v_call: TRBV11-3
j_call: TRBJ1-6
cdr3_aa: ASSLDRNSPLH

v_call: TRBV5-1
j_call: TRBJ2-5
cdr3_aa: ASSPGQAEETQY

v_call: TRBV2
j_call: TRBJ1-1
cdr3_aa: ASWFGTANTEAF

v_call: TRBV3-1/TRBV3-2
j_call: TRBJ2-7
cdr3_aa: ASSSEAWPYEQY

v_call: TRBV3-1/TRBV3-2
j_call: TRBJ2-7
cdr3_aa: ASSLPREQY

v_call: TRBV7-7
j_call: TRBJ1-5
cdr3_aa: ASSLGRGEDYSNQPQH

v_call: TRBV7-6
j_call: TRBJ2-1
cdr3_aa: ASSVLAGGLIEQF

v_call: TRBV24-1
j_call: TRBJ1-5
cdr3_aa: ATSGSRGPLNQPQH

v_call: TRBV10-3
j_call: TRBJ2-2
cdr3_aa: AISPEQGADTGELF

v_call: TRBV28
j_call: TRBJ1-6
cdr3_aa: ASSLAGNSPLH

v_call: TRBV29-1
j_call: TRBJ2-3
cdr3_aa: SVYRTSGSTDTQY

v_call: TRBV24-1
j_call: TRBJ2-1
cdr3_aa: ATSDFPYNEQF

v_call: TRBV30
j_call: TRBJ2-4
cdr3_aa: AWRRLGGNIQY